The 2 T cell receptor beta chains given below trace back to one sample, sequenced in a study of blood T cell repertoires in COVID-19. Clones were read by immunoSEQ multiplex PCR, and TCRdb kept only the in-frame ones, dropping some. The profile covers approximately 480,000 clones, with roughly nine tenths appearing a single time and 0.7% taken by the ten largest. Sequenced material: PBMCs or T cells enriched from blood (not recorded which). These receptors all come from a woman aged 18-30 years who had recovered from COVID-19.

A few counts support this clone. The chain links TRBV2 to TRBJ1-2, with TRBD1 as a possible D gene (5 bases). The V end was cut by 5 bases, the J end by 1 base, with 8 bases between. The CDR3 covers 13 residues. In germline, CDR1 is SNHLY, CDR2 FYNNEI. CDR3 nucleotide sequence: TGTGCCAGCAGTCCAGACAGTAACTATGGCTACACCTTC. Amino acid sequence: CASSPDSNYGYTF.

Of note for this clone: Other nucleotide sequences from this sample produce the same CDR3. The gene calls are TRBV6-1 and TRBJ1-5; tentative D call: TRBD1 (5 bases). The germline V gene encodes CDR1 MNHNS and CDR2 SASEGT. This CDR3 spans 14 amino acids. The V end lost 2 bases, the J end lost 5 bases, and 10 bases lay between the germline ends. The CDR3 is CASSESTGYQPQHF. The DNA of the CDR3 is TGTGCCAGCAGTGAATCCACAGGCTATCAGCCCCAGCATTTT.